This T cell receptor (beta chain) was identified in a study of shared clonotypes between healthy human individuals. Notes on the study in general: Sorted-subset sequencing was shown by rarefaction to be incomplete despite large depth.

With respect to this clone: Its target is unknown.

Terminally differentiated effector memory CD45RA+ cells were excluded from the naive CD8 cells, which were CD45RO-negative and positively selected for CCR7. The CDR3 extends over 13 amino acids. V was clipped by 2 bases and J by 8 bases, with 12 bases between them. Germline V gene data show CDR1 as SGHAT and CDR2 as FQNNGV. TCRdb's copy holds only in-frame clones and misses some; the assay was immunoSEQ multiplex PCR. The sample holds roughly 810,000 clones, around 96% seen once. The clonotype comes from a man aged 25-40 years in good health. The chain joins TRBV11-2 to TRBJ1-1, with D uncertain. Sequences were obtained from naive CD8+ T cells sorted from blood. The CDR3 here is CASSLTQAGEAFF. The DNA of the CDR3 is TGTGCCAGCAGCTTAACCCAGGCGGGCGAAGCTTTCTTT.